This T cell receptor beta chain was recorded in a study of Tregs in tolerant kidney transplant recipients. Findings of the study overall: Biological reproducibility was not directly addressed in this study.

Libraries were prepared by immunoSEQ multiplex PCR; TCRdb keeps only in-frame clonotypes and omits some of them. The sample yields some 250,000 clones, roughly 84% seen once. CD4+CD25+CD127- Tregs, CD4+CD25- non-Tregs, CD4 and CD8 cells were sorted. The V and J ends lost 3 bases and 6 bases respectively, with 16 bases between them. The CDR3 is 14 amino acids. Germline V gene data show CDR1 as SGHRS and CDR2 as YFSETQ. As regards this clone: Antigen unknown.

This receptor was obtained from a human donor in good health. The sample consisted of CD4+ T cells from blood. The chain combines TRBV5-1 with TRBJ2-7, with unresolved D. CDR3 protein: CASSSLRPGIEQYF. The CDR3 bases are TGCGCCAGCAGCTCCCTCCGGCCTGGAATCGAGCAGTACTTC. The whole variable domain, filled in from reference TRBV5-1 and TRBJ2-7, reads KAGVTQTPRYLIKTRGQQVTLSCSPISGHRSVSWYQQTPGQGLQFLFEYFSETQRNKGNFPGRFSGRQFSNSRSEMNVSTLELGDSALYLCASSSLRPGIEQYFGPGTRLTVT.